The rows below give T cell receptor beta chains drawn from one sample of a study of neoadjuvant nivolumab and ipilimumab in lung cancer. Using immunoSEQ multiplex PCR, the repertoire was profiled, and TCRdb retains in-frame clones only, with some absent. Of 2,500 to 3,000 clones in the sample, approximately 89% were seen once. Sequencing used tumor tissue, obtained before neoadjuvant nivolumab, alone or with ipilimumab. Receptor source: an adult with non-small cell lung cancer. CDR3s include the opening cysteine and the closing phenylalanine or tryptophan. The D gene is left open where the match is weak. Size values are once, few and many counts, or a class for expanded clones, and some rows have none.

- | TRBD2 | TRBJ2-1 | TRBV9 | TGTGCCAGCAGCGTAGGGGCTAGCGGGAGGGCTTGGAATGAGCAGTTCTTC | CASSVGASGRAWNEQFF
- | - | TRBJ1-2 | TRBV28 | TGTGCCAGCAGCTCCCCGACTACGGGGGGCTATGGCTACACCTTC | CASSSPTTGGYGYTF
- | - | TRBJ2-7 | TRBV28 | TGTGCCAGCAGTTTAGGTGCGCCCGGGGGCGAGCAGTACTTC | CASSLGAPGGEQYF
- | - | TRBJ1-1 | TRBV15 | TGTGCCACCAGCAGGGGGGGCGATGGTGAAGCTTTCTTT | CATSRGGDGEAFF
- | - | TRBJ2-1 | TRBV10-3 | TGTGCCACCCAGAACAACAATGAGCAGTTCTTC | CATQNNNEQFF
- | - | TRBJ1-2 | TRBV7-9 | TGTGCCAGCAGCCTCGAACAGAGGGGCTACACCTTC | CASSLEQRGYTF
- | - | TRBJ2-1 | TRBV15 | TGTGCCACCAGCCCCGGGAGGACAGGGCGAGCGTCCCAGCAGTTCTTC | CATSPGRTGRASQQFF
- | - | TRBJ2-5 | TRBV18 | TGTGCCAGCTCACCCCCGGTGGACAGAGACTTCCAAGAGACCCAGTACTTC | CASSPPVDRDFQETQYF
- | - | TRBJ2-5 | TRBV28 | TGTGCCAGCAGTTCGCTAACTAGTTCACAAGAGACCCAGTACTTC | CASSSLTSSQETQYF
- | - | TRBJ2-5 | TRBV7-2 | TGTGCCAGCAGCTTAGGGGGGGGGCAGGAGACCCAGTACTTC | CASSLGGGQETQYF
- | - | TRBJ1-2 | TRBV4-1 | TGCGCCAGCAGCCAAGATTTGGGGGGCCCCGCTAACTATGGCTACACCTTC | CASSQDLGGPANYGYTF
- | - | TRBJ1-1 | TRBV11-2 | TGTGCCAGCAGCTTGGGTATACGGGGTACTGAAGCTTTCTTT | CASSLGIRGTEAFF
- | - | TRBJ2-7 | TRBV10-2 | TGCGCCAGCGGGGTAACCGAGCAGTACTTC | CASGVTEQYF
- | TRBD2 | TRBJ2-2 | TRBV18 | TGTGCCAGCGCCGCCCGAATAGGACTAGCGGGAGACACCGGGGAGCTGTTTTTT | CASAARIGLAGDTGELFF
- | - | TRBJ2-5 | TRBV11-3 | TGTGCCAGCAGCTCCGGGGGGGGACAGGAAGAGACCCAGTACTTC | CASSSGGGQEETQYF
few | TRBD2 | TRBJ2-1 | TRBV10-2 | TGCGCCAGCAATGAGGGGGTAGCGGGAGTCCACAATGAGCAGTTCTTC | CASNEGVAGVHNEQFF
- | TRBD2 | TRBJ2-1 | TRBV2 | TGTGCCAGCGGGGGACTAGCGGGAGCATCCTACAATGAGCAGTTCTTC | CASGGLAGASYNEQFF
few | TRBD1 | TRBJ1-1 | TRBV7-9 | TGTGCCAGCAGCGTAAACAGGGGTGAAGCTTTCTTT | CASSVNRGEAFF
- | - | TRBJ1-2 | TRBV19 | TGTGCCAGCCGTGTGAGGGCGAGTGGCTACACCTTC | CASRVRASGYTF
- | - | TRBJ1-1 | TRBV29-1 | TGCAGCGTCCGTAGGGCGGGCACTGAAGCTTTCTTT | CSVRRAGTEAFF
- | - | TRBJ2-7 | TRBV6-5 | TGTGCCAGCAGACGTGGCGCCTACGAGCAGTACTTC | CASRRGAYEQYF
- | - | TRBJ1-1 | TRBV6-1 | TGTGCCAGCAGTGTTCGGACCACTGAAGCTTTCTTT | CASSVRTTEAFF
few | - | TRBJ2-1 | TRBV7-6 | TGTGCCAGCAGCTTGTTTGGGGATGAGCAGTTCTTC | CASSLFGDEQFF
- | TRBD2 | TRBJ2-3 | TRBV7-3 | TGTGCCAGCAGCCCCAGAGGCGTGGGAGGGGAGGGATCAGATACGCAGTATTTT | CASSPRGVGGEGSDTQYF
- | TRBD1 | TRBJ1-5 | TRBV6-6 | TGTGCCAGCAACCAGGGGGATCAGCCCCAGCATTTT | CASNQGDQPQHF
- | TRBD2 | TRBJ2-7 | TRBV29-1 | TGCAGCGTTTCGCCTAGCGGGAACGAGCAGTACTTC | CSVSPSGNEQYF
- | - | TRBJ2-5 | TRBV7-2 | TGTGCCAGCAGCCTAACTAGGGGCCAAGAGACCCAGTACTTC | CASSLTRGQETQYF
once | - | TRBJ2-7 | TRBV11-3 | TGTGCCAGCAGCTTAGCTCCCCTACTTATGCCCTCCTACGAGCAGTACTTC | CASSLAPLLMPSYEQYF
- | - | TRBJ1-2 | TRBV2 | TGTGCCAGCTCCAGTAGCGGAAACTATGGCTACACCTTC | CASSSSGNYGYTF
- | - | TRBJ1-1 | TRBV11-2 | TGTGCCAGCAGCCTGATCACTGAAGCTTTCTTT | CASSLITEAFF
- | - | TRBJ1-2 | TRBV11-2 | TGTGCCAGCAGCGAGCAGCTAGCTAACTATGGCTACACCTTC | CASSEQLANYGYTF
- | TRBD2 | TRBJ2-7 | TRBV11-2 | TGTGCCAGCAGCTTAGCCGGGACTAGCGGGAGCTACGAGCAGTACTTC | CASSLAGTSGSYEQYF
- | - | TRBJ2-1 | TRBV2 | TGTGCCAGCAAATCGGGACGATACAATGAGCAGTTCTTC | CASKSGRYNEQFF
- | - | TRBJ1-5 | TRBV7-2 | TGTGCCAGCAGCTTCAATCTCGGAAATCAGCCCCAGCATTTT | CASSFNLGNQPQHF
- | - | TRBJ2-5 | TRBV15 | TGTGCCACCAGCGGGGGGGCCGGGGGAGGGGAAGAGACCCAGTACTTC | CATSGGAGGGEETQYF
- | TRBD2 | TRBJ2-1 | TRBV6-6 | TGTGCCAGCCAAGTAGGGGAGGGCAATGAGCAGTTCTTC | CASQVGEGNEQFF
- | - | TRBJ2-1 | TRBV2 | TGTGCCAGCAGACTAAACTTGGGCGAGCAGTTCTTC | CASRLNLGEQFF
- | TRBD2 | TRBJ2-2 | TRBV5-1 | TGCGCCAGCAGCTTCTCTAGCGGGAGGACCGGGGAGCTGTTTTTT | CASSFSSGRTGELFF
- | - | TRBJ2-3 | TRBV7-6 | TGTGCCAGCAGCTTAGGGACAGATACGCAGTATTTT | CASSLGTDTQYF
- | TRBD1 | TRBJ1-1 | TRBV7-9 | TGTGCCAGCAGCCCCCGCCTGGACAGGGCGGCTGGAGCTTTCTTT | CASSPRLDRAAGAFF
once | TRBD1 | TRBJ1-2 | TRBV18 | TGTGCCAGCTCACAGCCGGGACAGGTCCTCGGGTATGGCTACACCTTC | CASSQPGQVLGYGYTF
- | - | TRBJ2-3 | TRBV7-2 | TGTGCCAGCAGCTCGGACGGTGGCACAGATACGCAGTATTTT | CASSSDGGTDTQYF
- | TRBD1 | TRBJ1-3 | TRBV28 | TGTGCCAGCAGTTTAACAGGGGGCTCTGGAAACACCATATATTTT | CASSLTGGSGNTIYF
- | TRBD1 | TRBJ1-4 | TRBV28 | TGTGCCAGCAGCCCCGGGACAGGGGGCATTCGGAATGAAAAACTGTTTTTT | CASSPGTGGIRNEKLFF
- | - | TRBJ2-5 | TRBV5-5 | TGTGCCAGCAGCTTGCGGGGAAACATGGAGACCCAGTACTTC | CASSLRGNMETQYF
- | - | TRBJ2-4 | TRBV5-1 | TGCGCCAGCAGCTTGGGGCAAAACATTCAGTACTTC | CASSLGQNIQYF
- | - | TRBJ2-7 | TRBV25-1 | TGTGCCATCCCCCCGGTGGGGCCATCCTACGAGCAGTACTTC | CAIPPVGPSYEQYF
- | - | TRBJ1-1 | TRBV21-1 | TGTGCCAGCAGCAAAGGTAGGGACAGGGACTACACTGAAGCTTTCTTT | CASSKGRDRDYTEAFF
few | TRBD2 | TRBJ2-3 | TRBV5-1 | TGCGCCAGCAGCCGAACTAGCGGGGGGGCAGATACGCAGTATTTT | CASSRTSGGADTQYF
- | - | TRBJ2-7 | TRBV18 | TGTGCCAGCTCACCAAGGAGTGGAGGGGGCCAATCCTACGAGCAGTACTTC | CASSPRSGGGQSYEQYF